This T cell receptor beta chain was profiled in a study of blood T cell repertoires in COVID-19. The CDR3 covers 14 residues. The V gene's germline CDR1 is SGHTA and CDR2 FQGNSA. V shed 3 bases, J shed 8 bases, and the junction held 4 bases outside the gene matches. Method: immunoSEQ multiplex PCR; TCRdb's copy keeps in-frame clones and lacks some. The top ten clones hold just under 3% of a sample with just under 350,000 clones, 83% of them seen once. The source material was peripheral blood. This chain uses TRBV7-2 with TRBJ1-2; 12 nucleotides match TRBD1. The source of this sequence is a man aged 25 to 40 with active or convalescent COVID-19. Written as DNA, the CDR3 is TGTGCCAGCAGCTTGGGACAGGGGGCGCGGGGCTACACCTTC. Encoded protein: CASSLGQGARGYTF. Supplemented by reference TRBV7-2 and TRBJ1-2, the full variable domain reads GAGVSQSPSNKVTEKGKDVELRCDPISGHTALYWYRQSLGQGLEFLIYFQGNSAPDKSGLPSDRFSAERTGGSVSTLTIQRTQQEDSAVYLCASSLGQGARGYTFGSGTRLTVV.